This T cell receptor (beta chain) was observed in a study of CD8 T cells in ankylosing spondylitis. Study-wide points: Seemingly distinctive of ankylosing spondylitis blood was a TCR beta motif formed by eight highly homologous variants. Previous work reported some of these motif variants in the synovial fluid and blood of reactive arthritis.

TCRdb passed the 5' RACE reads through MiXCR, listing each CDR3 protein once. The table includes 700,000 or so distinct CDR3 sequences, 15% to 20% detected once. For this clonotype: Antigen specificity is unknown.

The length of the CDR3 is 17 residues. V shed 4 bases and J 5 bases; nucleotides not matched to a gene: 6. The V gene's germline CDR1 is MNHEY and CDR2 SVGEGT. The rearrangement links TRBV6-2 or TRBV6-3 to TRBJ2-2, with 14 bases lining up with TRBD2. The sequencing sample was made of blood, either unsorted or a sorted T cell fraction (not recorded which). This receptor was obtained from a male donor with ankylosing spondylitis. This chain's CDR3 is CASSSPGTSGRTGELFF. CDR3 nucleotide sequence: TGTGCCAGCAGTTCTCCCGGGACTAGCGGGAGAACCGGGGAGCTGTTTTTT.